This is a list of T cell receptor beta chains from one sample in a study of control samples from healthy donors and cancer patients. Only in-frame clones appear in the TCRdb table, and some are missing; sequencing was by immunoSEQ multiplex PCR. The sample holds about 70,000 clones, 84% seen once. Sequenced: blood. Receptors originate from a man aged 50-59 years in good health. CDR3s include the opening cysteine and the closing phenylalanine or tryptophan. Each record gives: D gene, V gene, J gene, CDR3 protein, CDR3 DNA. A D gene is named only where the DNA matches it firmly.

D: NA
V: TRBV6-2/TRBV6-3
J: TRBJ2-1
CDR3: CASSPRQVGNEQFF
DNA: TGTGCCAGCAGTCCACGACAGGTGGGCAATGAGCAGTTCTTC

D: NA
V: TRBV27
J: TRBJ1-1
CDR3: CASTPGHLNTEAFF
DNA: TGTGCCAGCACCCCGGGACACTTGAACACTGAAGCTTTCTTT

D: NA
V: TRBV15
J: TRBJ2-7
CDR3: CATRTPAKGYEQYF
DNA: TGTGCCACCAGAACGCCTGCTAAGGGCTACGAGCAGTACTTC

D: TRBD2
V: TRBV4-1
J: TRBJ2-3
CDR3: CASSPKRDGEDTQYF
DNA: TGCGCCAGCAGTCCTAAGCGGGACGGAGAAGATACGCAGTATTTT

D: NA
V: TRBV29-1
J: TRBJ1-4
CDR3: CSAGRDGGYEKLFF
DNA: TGCAGCGCTGGGCGGGATGGGGGATACGAAAAACTGTTTTTT

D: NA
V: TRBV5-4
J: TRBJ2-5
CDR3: CASRSFGVFQETQYF
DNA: TGTGCCAGCAGGTCCTTCGGGGTCTTCCAAGAGACCCAGTACTTC

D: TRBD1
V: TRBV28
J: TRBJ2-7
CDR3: CASKAGGPRWSYEQYF
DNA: TGTGCCAGCAAGGCAGGGGGCCCACGATGGTCCTACGAGCAGTACTTC

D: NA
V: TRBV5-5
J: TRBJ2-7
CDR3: CASSLGLSLSSYEQYF
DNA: TGTGCCAGCAGCTTGGGCCTGTCGCTAAGCTCCTACGAGCAGTACTTC

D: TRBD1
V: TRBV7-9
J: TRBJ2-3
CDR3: CASSSRQTGGPTDTQYF
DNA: TGTGCCAGCAGCTCACGTCAGACAGGGGGTCCCACAGATACGCAGTATTTT

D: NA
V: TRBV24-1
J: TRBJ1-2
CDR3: CATRDFSGGGYTF
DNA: TGTGCCACCAGGGACTTTTCCGGAGGTGGCTACACCTTC

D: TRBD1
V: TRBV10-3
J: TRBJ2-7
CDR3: CAISEKGTGGEQYF
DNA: TGTGCCATCAGTGAGAAAGGGACAGGGGGCGAGCAGTACTTC